Below are 17 T cell receptor beta chains sequenced from a single sample in a study of cytomegalovirus exposure and HLA in healthy donors. Profiled with immunoSEQ multiplex PCR; TCRdb holds only in-frame clones, not every one. The sample has 260,000 or so clones, about 83% seen once; the top ten hold 2.6%. The sample comprised PBMCs. Receptors were obtained from a man younger than 30 in good health and CMV-seronegative.

The CDR3 is CSVGLGEETQYF. The CDR3 DNA reads as TGCAGCGTTGGACTAGGGGAGGAGACCCAGTACTTC. The V and J genes are TRBV29-1 and TRBJ2-5; D might be TRBD2 (6 bases). Germline V gives CDR1 SQVTM, CDR2 ANQGSEA. This CDR3 has 12 residues. V lost 4 bases to trimming and J lost 5 bases, with 11 bases between them.

This clone occurred once. V usage is TRBV18 and J usage is TRBJ2-7, with 7 bases fitting TRBD1. Per the germline V gene, CDR1 is KGHSH and CDR2 is LQKENI. The V segment lost 3 bases and the J segment 4 bases; nucleotides outside the gene matches: 6. This CDR3 is built from 14 residues. As DNA, the CDR3 is TGTGCCAGCTCACCGTCTTACAGGGGTTACGAGCAGTACTTC. Translation gives CASSPSYRGYEQYF.

The rearrangement links TRBV9 to TRBJ2-7; possibly TRBD2 for D (6 bases). V was clipped by 4 bases and J by 5 bases, with 13 bases between them. The CDR3 is 13 amino acids. CDR1 SGDLS and CDR2 YYNGEE come from the germline V gene. Here the CDR3 DNA reads TGTGCCAGCAGCCGGAATCCTAGCGACGAGCAGTACTTC. Protein sequence: CASSRNPSDEQYF.

The chain couples TRBV6-5 to TRBJ2-3, with 7 bases that match TRBD2. CDR1 and CDR2 from the germline V gene are MNHEY and SVGAGI. The CDR3 covers 15 residues. With V trimmed by 7 bases and J by 2 bases, 9 bases remained unmatched. The CDR3 loop is CASTSMGGTTDTQYF. The CDR3 DNA follows: TGTGCCAGCACCTCGATGGGGGGGACCACAGATACGCAGTATTTT.

Details on this clone: Other DNA sequences in the sample encode the same CDR3. The chain couples TRBV7-9 to TRBJ2-1; D not resolved. This CDR3 is 11 amino acids long. V was shortened by 3 bases and J by 8 bases, with 5 bases between the two germline ends. The V gene's germline CDR1 is SEHNR and CDR2 FQNEAQ (reference sequence). CDR3 nucleotides: TGTGCCAGCAGCTTGAGTGATGAGCAGTTCTTC. Amino acids: CASSLSDEQFF.

The rearrangement joins TRBV28 to TRBJ1-2; no firm D call. Germline V gives CDR1 MDHEN, CDR2 SYDVKM. The CDR3 has 12 amino acids. The germline V and J ends were trimmed by 2 bases and 5 bases, with 6 bases remaining between them. The CDR3 protein is CASSLEEYGYTF. CDR3 coding DNA: TGTGCCAGCAGTTTAGAGGAGTATGGCTACACCTTC.

This clone showed up just once. The CDR3 reads CASSPWSRPEAFF. For the CDR3, the DNA is TGTGCCAGCAGCCCCTGGAGCCGGCCTGAAGCTTTCTTT. The chain employs TRBV7-2 and TRBJ1-1; D remains ambiguous. Germline CDR1 SGHTA, CDR2 FQGNSA. The germline V and J ends were trimmed by 5 bases and 6 bases, with 13 bases remaining between them. The CDR3 is 13 amino acids.

The chain combines TRBV27 with TRBJ1-1, with D possibly matching TRBD1 (5 bases). The germline V and J ends were trimmed by 5 bases and 1 base, with 20 bases remaining between them. This CDR3 is built from 17 residues. Germline CDR1 and CDR2: MNHEY and SMNVEV (reference sequence). CDR3 sequence reads: CASSQTPGGSGNTEAFF. CDR3 in DNA: TGTGCCAGCAGTCAAACACCCGGGGGGTCCGGGAACACTGAAGCTTTCTTT.

V gene TRBV4-1 combines with J gene TRBJ1-2; 7 bases are a match to TRBD1. V shed 1 base, J shed 4 bases, and the junction held 9 bases outside the gene matches. Germline CDR1 reads MGHRA; CDR2 reads YSYEKL. The CDR3 has 16 residues. CDR3 loop: CASSQVDLGQLYGYTF. Written as DNA, the CDR3 is TGCGCCAGCAGCCAAGTCGACCTGGGACAGCTCTATGGCTACACCTTC.

The chain carries TRBV4-2 and TRBJ2-2; 9 bases agree with TRBD1. Losses at the gene ends were 0 bases for V and 6 bases for J; bases not matched to a gene: 2. This CDR3 is built from 15 residues. The germline gives CDR1 LGHNA, CDR2 YNFKEQ. CDR3 region: CASSQDGTGSGELFF. The CDR3 coding sequence is TGTGCCAGCAGCCAAGATGGGACAGGGTCCGGGGAGCTGTTTTTT.

The chain recombines TRBV7-2 with TRBJ2-2; TRBD1 is a possible D gene (6 bases). This CDR3 is 13 amino acids long. In germline, CDR1 is SGHTA, CDR2 FQGNSA. V lost 4 bases, J lost 6 bases, and 9 bases lay in between. CDR3 protein: CASSYTGPGELFF. CDR3 sequence (DNA): TGTGCCAGCAGCTACACAGGGCCCGGGGAGCTGTTTTTT.

This clone was seen only once. This chain uses TRBV7-3 with TRBJ2-1, with D possibly matching TRBD2 (6 bases). V was shortened by 1 base and J by 3 bases, with 10 bases between the two germline ends. The CDR3 has 15 residues. The V gene's germline CDR1 is SGHTA and CDR2 FQGTGA. The CDR3: CASSLRRESYNEQFF. CDR3 nucleotides: TGTGCCAGCAGCTTAAGGAGGGAGAGCTACAATGAGCAGTTCTTC. The entire variable domain, with the rest obtained from reference TRBV7-3 and TRBJ2-1, is as follows: GAGVSQTPSNKVTEKGKYVELRCDPISGHTALYWYRQSLGQGPEFLIYFQGTGAADDSGLPNDRFFAVRPEGSVSTLKIQRTERGDSAVYLCASSLRRESYNEQFFGPGTRLTVL.

The chain uses TRBV5-1 and TRBJ1-6; 7 nucleotides match TRBD1. The CDR3 spans 15 residues. The germline CDR1 and CDR2 sequences are SGHRS and YFSETQ. The V segment lost 4 bases and the J segment 6 bases; nucleotides outside the gene matches: 7. In DNA form, the CDR3 reads TGCGCCAGCAGCCCCGGGACAGTATTTAATTCACCCCTCCACTTT. Its translation is CASSPGTVFNSPLHF.

Here the CDR3 DNA reads TGTGCCAGCGGCCGGTGGGCAGCTAATGGCTACACCTTC. Translated: CASGRWAANGYTF. The chain is built from TRBV7-3 and TRBJ1-2; D is ambiguous. Germline V gene data show CDR1 as SGHTA and CDR2 as FQGTGA. The V and J ends lost 8 bases and 6 bases respectively, with 16 bases between them. This CDR3 is 13 amino acids long.

This clone was counted a single time. The V and J genes are TRBV7-2 and TRBJ2-2, with 8 positions matching TRBD2. Unmatched junction bases numbered 7, after V lost 7 bases and J lost 0 bases. Germline CDR1 and CDR2: SGHTA and FQGNSA. The CDR3 runs to 16 residues. The CDR3, as DNA: TGTGCCAGCAAGGGGAGCGGGGGCACGAACACCGGGGAGCTGTTTTTT. Amino acid sequence: CASKGSGGTNTGELFF.

V is TRBV28 and J is TRBJ2-5; TRBD2 agrees at 9 bases. The CDR3 runs to 14 residues. Trimming at V came to 6 bases and at J to 5 bases, leaving 7 bases not matched to a gene. Germline CDR1 and CDR2: MDHEN and SYDVKM. The CDR3 reads CASRGTSSMETQYF. CDR3 in DNA: TGTGCCAGCAGAGGGACTAGCAGTATGGAGACCCAGTACTTC.

The rearrangement uses TRBV4-1 and TRBJ2-3; 7 bases line up with TRBD2. Looked up from germline, CDR1 is MGHRA and CDR2 is YSYEKL. V shed 0 bases and J 6 bases; nucleotides not matched to a gene: 9. The length of the CDR3 is 16 residues. The CDR3 sequence is CASSQDIGLEGDTQYF. The CDR3, as DNA: TGCGCCAGCAGCCAAGACATTGGACTAGAAGGGGATACGCAGTATTTT.